The sequence of this T cell receptor beta chain was determined in a study of shared clonotypes between healthy human individuals. Assay: immunoSEQ multiplex PCR; the TCRdb copy retains only in-frame clones and omits some. There are roughly 320,000 clones in the sample; roughly 84% occur only once, and around 15% lies in the top ten. CDR1 SGHTA and CDR2 FQGNSA come from the germline V gene. This CDR3 region has 16 residues. J gave up 4 bases and V 3 bases, and 8 bases lay outside the gene matches. The J gene is TRBJ1-2, the V gene TRBV7-2; 10 nucleotides match TRBD1. This TCR came from a man younger than 35 in good health. The sample consisted of memory CD8+ T cells sorted from blood. Subset specified: CD45RO+ cells pooled with CCR7-negative TemRA cells. CDR3 loop: CASSLSQGQGIYGYTF. CDR3 sequence (DNA): TGTGCCAGCAGCTTGAGCCAGGGACAGGGGATCTATGGCTACACCTTC.